The 10 T cell receptor beta chains below come from one sample, sequenced in a study of T cell responses to AZD1222 COVID-19 vaccine. Measured with immunoSEQ multiplex PCR; TCRdb has only the in-frame clones, and not every one. The sample carries some 92,000 clones, 90% to 95% recorded once. The specimen was peripheral blood, collected on day 0 of MenACWY control vaccination. Receptors were obtained from an adult in good health.

The chain combines TRBV3-1 (or the pseudogene TRBV3-2) with TRBJ2-7; tentative D call: TRBD2 (7 bases). The V end was cut by 5 bases, the J end by 2 bases, with 13 bases between. CDR3 length: 14 residues. The germline V gene has CDR1 LGHDT and CDR2 YNNKEL (reference sequence). CDR3 loop: CASSTRGGPYEQYF. CDR3 nucleotide sequence: TGTGCCAGCAGCACTCGCGGGGGCCCCTACGAGCAGTACTTC.

V usage is TRBV28 and J usage is TRBJ1-2; no clear D. Germline lookup yields CDR1 MDHEN and CDR2 SYDVKM. V dropped 5 bases and J dropped 8 bases, with 9 bases sitting between them. The CDR3 totals 11 residues. CDR3 sequence: CASSREQGYTF. CDR3 DNA: TGTGCCAGCAGTAGGGAACAGGGCTACACCTTC.

The chain couples TRBV2 to TRBJ1-2; no firm D call. CDR3 length equals 13 residues. V was pared by 7 bases and J by 4 bases, with 13 bases between. The V gene's germline CDR1 is SNHLY and CDR2 FYNNEI. The CDR3 DNA reads TGTGCCAGCACCCTACAAAGAATCTATGGCTACACCTTC. It yields the protein CASTLQRIYGYTF.

The genes are TRBV19 and TRBJ1-5; no reliable D call. Deletions cut 7 bases from V and 2 bases from J, with 15 bases between. The CDR3 spans 15 residues. Per the germline V gene, CDR1 is LNHDA and CDR2 is SQIVND (reference sequence). The CDR3 nucleotides read TGTGCCAGTACGCCGAGCCTGCGGCGCAATCAGCCCCAGCATTTT. It codes for CASTPSLRRNQPQHF.

The CDR3 nucleotides are TGTGCCAGCAGTTACTCGTGGACAGGGGGCTACGAGCAGTACTTC. Protein product: CASSYSWTGGYEQYF. J is TRBJ2-7 and V is TRBV6-5; 10 positions agree with TRBD1. V dropped 0 bases and J dropped 3; count of bases not matched to a gene: 2. Germline V gene sequence: CDR1 MNHEY, CDR2 SVGAGI. The CDR3 has 15 residues.

This clone was detected a few times. The rearrangement uses TRBV7-3 and TRBJ2-2, with D unresolved. Germline V gives CDR1 SGHTA, CDR2 FQGTGA. CDR3 size: 14 residues. V lost 3 bases and J 1 base, leaving 6 bases between the germline ends. CDR3: CASSLDGNTGELFF. CDR3 coding DNA: TGTGCCAGCAGCTTGGACGGGAACACCGGGGAGCTGTTTTTT. Combining the CDR3 with reference TRBV7-3 and TRBJ2-2 gives the whole variable domain GAGVSQTPSNKVTEKGKYVELRCDPISGHTALYWYRQSLGQGPEFLIYFQGTGAADDSGLPNDRFFAVRPEGSVSTLKIQRTERGDSAVYLCASSLDGNTGELFFGEGSRLTVL.

The genes are TRBV7-9 and TRBJ2-7, with D uncertain. The V gene lost 3 bases and the J gene lost 3 bases, with 6 bases spanning the gap. The CDR3 runs to 12 residues. Germline V gene lookup returns CDR1 SEHNR and CDR2 FQNEAQ (reference sequence). DNA of the CDR3: TGTGCCAGCAGCTTTGCGAGCTACGAGCAGTACTTC. As protein: CASSFASYEQYF. Full variable domain (missing parts from reference TRBV7-9 and TRBJ2-7): DTGVSQNPRHKITKRGQNVTFRCDPISEHNRLYWYRQTLGQGPEFLTYFQNEAQLEKSRLLSDRFSAERPKGSFSTLEIQRTEQGDSAMYLCASSFASYEQYFGPGTRLTVT.

This chain connects TRBV2 to TRBJ1-2, with D perhaps matching TRBD1 (6 bases). Trimming removed 4 bases at V and 8 bases at J, with 17 bases between. The CDR3 has 14 amino acids. Germline-derived CDR1 and CDR2 are SNHLY and FYNNEI. The CDR3 DNA follows: TGTGCCAGCAGTGGTGTGGGACAAAGCGACGGCTACACCTTC. Translating it yields CASSGVGQSDGYTF.

The gene calls are TRBV10-2 and TRBJ1-4, with 7 bases aligning to TRBD1. Germline CDR1 WSHSY, CDR2 SAAADI. CDR3 length: 16 residues. Losses at the gene ends were 4 bases for V and 4 bases for J; bases not matched to a gene: 9. The CDR3 DNA follows: TGCGCCAGCAGTGCTGTGGACAGGATCAATAATGAAAAACTGTTTTTT. Protein: CASSAVDRINNEKLFF.

J is TRBJ2-2 and V is TRBV6-5, with 7 nucleotides matching TRBD2. Unmatched junction bases numbered 9, after V lost 4 bases and J lost 7 bases. This CDR3 is built from 15 residues. Per the germline V gene, CDR1 is MNHEY and CDR2 is SVGAGI. The CDR3 DNA is TGTGCCAGCAGTTTCGGACTAGAGGGCCACGGGGAGCTGTTTTTT. It codes for CASSFGLEGHGELFF.